Each of the 28 T cell receptor beta chains below was sequenced from the same sample in a study of blood T cell repertoires in COVID-19. Some clones are missing from TCRdb's copy, which holds only in-frame ones; the method was immunoSEQ multiplex PCR. The repertoire consists of more than 250,000 clones, with about 90% occurring once and the leading ten covering 5% to 7%. The source material was peripheral blood. The receptors stem from a man between 18 and 35 years old who had recovered from COVID-19.

CDR3 coding DNA: TGTGCCAGCCAACTAGCGGGGGGGACCTACGAGCAGTACTTC. Its translation is CASQLAGGTYEQYF. The V gene is TRBV6-5, the J gene TRBJ2-7; 13 bases map to TRBD2. Trimming removed 8 bases from V and 2 bases from J; junction bases left unmatched: 3. Germline V gives CDR1 MNHEY, CDR2 SVGAGI. This CDR3 region has 14 residues.

V gene TRBV7-2 combines with J gene TRBJ2-5, with 11 nucleotides matching TRBD2. Germline CDR1 and CDR2: SGHTA and FQGNSA. The V gene end was trimmed by 1 base and the J gene end by 4 bases; junction bases not matched to a gene: 8. CDR3 length equals 17 residues. This CDR3 reads CASSLVAGGPRAETQYF. The CDR3, as DNA: TGTGCCAGCAGCTTAGTAGCGGGAGGGCCGAGGGCAGAGACCCAGTACTTC.

This clone was seen more than once but under ten times. The V gene is TRBV2, the J gene TRBJ1-2, with D hard to call. Per the germline V gene, CDR1 is SNHLY and CDR2 is FYNNEI. The CDR3 is 13 amino acids. V lost 5 bases and J 4 bases, leaving 11 bases between the germline ends. The CDR3 nucleotides are TGTGCCAGCAGTTCCGGACTAAGCTATGGCTACACCTTC. Its translation is CASSSGLSYGYTF.

This chain uses TRBV19 with TRBJ2-5; tentative D call: TRBD2 (6 bases). The germline V gene encodes CDR1 LNHDA and CDR2 SQIVND (reference sequence). The CDR3 totals 13 residues. Trimming took off 7 bases at V and 0 bases at J, with 9 bases between the two ends. This chain's CDR3 is CASTGDYQETQYF. In DNA, the CDR3 is TGTGCCAGTACTGGGGACTACCAAGAGACCCAGTACTTC.

The V call is TRBV19, the J call TRBJ1-5; 8 nucleotides agree with TRBD1. This CDR3 contains 16 residues. Germline V gene sequence: CDR1 LNHDA, CDR2 SQIVND (reference sequence). V lost 3 bases and J lost 5; bases outside the gene matches: 9. The CDR3 protein is CASSMPQGAGDQPQHF. CDR3 in DNA: TGTGCCAGTAGTATGCCCCAGGGGGCCGGGGATCAGCCCCAGCATTTT.

This clone was counted a single time. V gene TRBV6-5 combines with J gene TRBJ1-2, with 7 bases that match TRBD1. This CDR3 is built from 14 residues. Trimming cost V 0 bases and J 4 bases; bases outside gene matches: 2. Per the germline V gene, CDR1 is MNHEY and CDR2 is SVGAGI. CDR3 residues: CASSYSRGRYGYTF. The CDR3 nucleotides read TGTGCCAGCAGTTACTCGAGGGGGCGCTATGGCTACACCTTC.

The chain carries TRBV27 and TRBJ2-1; D remains ambiguous. The CDR3 consists of 14 residues. From germline, CDR1 is MNHEY and CDR2 SMNVEV (reference sequence). V was trimmed by 2 bases and J by 2 bases, leaving 7 bases between them. This CDR3 reads CASSLDRAYNEQFF. CDR3 nucleotides: TGTGCCAGCAGTTTAGATCGGGCCTACAATGAGCAGTTCTTC.

CDR3: CASRVGGTGELFF. CDR3 DNA sequence: TGTGCCAGCAGGGTGGGGGGCACCGGGGAGCTGTTTTTT. The chain couples TRBV6-5 to TRBJ2-2; D might be TRBD2 (6 bases). The CDR3 runs 13 residues. V dropped 6 bases and J dropped 4 bases, with 9 bases sitting between them. The germline gives CDR1 MNHEY, CDR2 SVGAGI.

The chain combines TRBV7-9 with TRBJ1-5; 9 bases match TRBD1. The length of the CDR3 is 17 residues. Germline assignment: CDR1 SEHNR and CDR2 FQNEAQ (reference sequence). V shed 6 bases, J shed 0 bases, and the junction held 9 bases outside the gene matches. CDR3 in amino acids: CASRTGQGIFSNQPQHF. CDR3 nucleotides: TGTGCCAGCAGGACGGGACAGGGCATCTTTAGCAATCAGCCCCAGCATTTT.

V and J are TRBV28 and TRBJ1-2; a weak D match, TRBD1 (6 bases). Trimming removed 5 bases from V and 2 bases from J, with 6 bases in between. Germline CDR1 is MDHEN and CDR2 is SYDVKM. The CDR3 spans 12 residues. The chain's CDR3 is CASSQGNYGYTF. As DNA, the CDR3 is TGTGCCAGCAGTCAGGGGAACTATGGCTACACCTTC.

This chain uses TRBV6-6 with TRBJ1-5, with 7 bases identical to TRBD1. V lost 1 base to trimming and J lost 5 bases; unmatched junction nucleotides: 2. This CDR3 has 14 amino acids. Looked up from germline, CDR1 is MNHNY and CDR2 is SVGAGI (reference sequence). The CDR3 sequence: CASSYLDRDQPQHF. The CDR3 DNA follows: TGTGCCAGCAGTTACTTAGACAGGGATCAGCCCCAGCATTTT.

This clone was detected only once. This rearrangement joins TRBV9 to TRBJ2-2; D uncertain. The germline V and J ends were trimmed by 4 bases and 3 bases, with 4 bases remaining between them. Germline CDR1 reads SGDLS; CDR2 reads YYNGEE. The CDR3 sequence is 12 residues long. The CDR3 loop is CASSSDTGELFF. The CDR3 nucleotides are TGTGCCAGCAGCTCCGACACCGGGGAGCTGTTTTTT.

The chain recombines TRBV11-2 with TRBJ2-5; 10 bases are a match to TRBD2. This CDR3 spans 14 amino acids. Per germline, CDR1 SGHAT and CDR2 FQNNGV. J was trimmed by 5 bases and V by 2 bases; bases with no gene match: 2. CDR3 in DNA: TGTGCCAGCAGCTTACAAGCGGGAGGGGAGACCCAGTACTTC. It yields the protein CASSLQAGGETQYF.

The chain uses TRBV2 and TRBJ2-2, with D uncertain. This CDR3 is 13 amino acids long. Germline V gives CDR1 SNHLY, CDR2 FYNNEI. V shed 2 bases and J shed 8 bases, with 9 bases lying between them. DNA of the CDR3: TGTGCCAGCAGTGAATTAGTCGGGGGGGAGCTGTTTTTT. It yields the protein CASSELVGGELFF. The entire variable domain, with the rest obtained from reference TRBV2 and TRBJ2-2, is as follows: EPEVTQTPSHQVTQMGQEVILRCVPISNHLYFYWYRQILGQKVEFLVSFYNNEISEKSEIFDDQFSVERPDGSNFTLKIRSTKLEDSAMYFCASSELVGGELFFGEGSRLTVL.

This clone was detected only once. The chain combines TRBV30 with TRBJ2-1; 12 positions match TRBD2. V was clipped by 1 base and J by 9 bases; unmatched bases: 7. The length of the CDR3 is 15 residues. CDR1 and CDR2 from the germline V gene are GTSNPN and SVGIG (reference sequence). The CDR3 nucleotides read TGTGCCTGGAGTGCCCCGACTAGCGGGAGCCTTGAGCAGTTCTTC. Its translation: CAWSAPTSGSLEQFF.

This rearrangement joins TRBV6-5 to TRBJ2-3, with D uncertain. Germline V gene lookup returns CDR1 MNHEY and CDR2 SVGAGI. The V gene lost 5 bases and the J gene lost 2 bases, with 11 bases spanning the gap. The CDR3 totals 14 residues. The CDR3 region has the DNA TGTGCCAGCAGTCCCGATTACTACACAGATACGCAGTATTTT. Its translation is CASSPDYYTDTQYF.

The chain is built from TRBV19 and TRBJ2-5, with 12 bases aligning to TRBD2. This CDR3 is built from 18 residues. CDR1 LNHDA and CDR2 SQIVND come from the germline V gene (reference sequence). V lost 3 bases, J lost 4 bases, and 12 bases stayed unmatched. CDR3 amino acids: CASSMGLAGGQGVETQYF. CDR3 nucleotide sequence: TGTGCCAGTAGTATGGGTCTAGCGGGAGGGCAGGGGGTAGAGACCCAGTACTTC.

The rearrangement links TRBV3-1 (or the pseudogene TRBV3-2) to TRBJ2-7; 9 nucleotides line up with TRBD2. This CDR3 is 15 amino acids long. Looked up from germline, CDR1 is LGHDT and CDR2 is YNNKEL (reference sequence). V gave up 3 bases and J gave up 6 bases; unmatched junction bases: 9. CDR3 sequence: CASSQPLAGDGEQYF. CDR3 DNA: TGTGCCAGCAGCCAGCCTTTAGCGGGAGACGGCGAGCAGTACTTC.

This clone was detected only a few times. This sequence joins TRBV5-4 and TRBJ2-7, with D possibly being TRBD1 (6 bases). CDR3 size: 13 residues. V was clipped by 1 base and J by 2 bases, with 7 bases between them. Germline V gene lookup returns CDR1 SGHNT and CDR2 YYREEE (reference sequence). CDR3 nucleotides: TGTGCCAGCAGCTTGTGGGACACCTACGAGCAGTACTTC. Amino acid sequence: CASSLWDTYEQYF.

The chain joins TRBV27 to TRBJ2-1; D might be TRBD2 (6 bases). Trimming pared 7 bases from V and 7 bases from J, leaving 14 bases between. The CDR3 sequence is 13 residues long. The germline CDR1 and CDR2 sequences are MNHEY and SMNVEV (reference sequence). The CDR3 protein is CASMPGRGNEQFF. The CDR3 DNA follows: TGTGCCAGCATGCCCGGGAGAGGGAATGAGCAGTTCTTC.

V is TRBV19 and J is TRBJ2-5; tentatively, D is TRBD2 (6 bases). The germline gives CDR1 LNHDA, CDR2 SQIVND (reference sequence). The CDR3 contains 13 residues. Between the trimmed V and J ends, which lost 3 bases and 3 bases, there was a span of 8 bases. The CDR3, as DNA: TGTGCCAGTAGTATTACTAGCAAAGAGACCCAGTACTTC. This translates into CASSITSKETQYF.

The rearrangement uses TRBV7-2 and TRBJ2-3, with 10 bases that match TRBD1. V trimming: 0 bases; J trimming: 3 bases; junction bases outside the gene matches: 3. The CDR3 consists of 16 residues. Germline CDR1 SGHTA, CDR2 FQGNSA. Here the CDR3 DNA reads TGTGCCAGCAGCTTAGCTGACAGGGGGCAAACAGATACGCAGTATTTT. This codes for CASSLADRGQTDTQYF.

V and J are TRBV12-3 or TRBV12-4 and TRBJ2-2; 7 positions agree with TRBD2. The V gene end was trimmed by 11 bases and the J gene end by 6 bases; junction bases not matched to a gene: 9. The CDR3 has 13 amino acids. The CDR3 spells CALRGGWAGELFF. The CDR3, as DNA: TGTGCCCTCCGCGGGGGATGGGCCGGGGAGCTGTTTTTT.

The chain carries TRBV4-1 and TRBJ2-7; D is uncertain. V lost 2 bases and J lost 5, with 7 bases in between. There are 12 residues in the CDR3. The germline V gene encodes CDR1 MGHRA and CDR2 YSYEKL. The CDR3 DNA is TGCGCCAGCAGCCAAAGAGAGCACGAGCAGTACTTC. This sequence encodes CASSQREHEQYF.

This clone has a handful of counts. The J gene is TRBJ2-2, the V gene TRBV7-7, with 8 bases matching TRBD2. V lost 1 base, J lost 5 bases, and 3 bases stayed unmatched. Germline V gives CDR1 SSHAT, CDR2 FNYEAQ (reference sequence). The CDR3 contains 15 residues. CDR3 amino acids: CASSLGREVTGELFF. CDR3 DNA sequence: TGTGCCAGCAGCTTAGGGCGGGAGGTAACCGGGGAGCTGTTTTTT.

This clone turned up a few times. The gene calls are TRBV2 and TRBJ2-7; D is possibly TRBD1 (5 bases). Germline-derived CDR1 and CDR2 are SNHLY and FYNNEI. The CDR3 runs 16 residues. V lost 5 bases to trimming and J lost 2 bases, with 19 bases between them. The CDR3 spells CASSSHRIGTAYEQYF. CDR3 in DNA: TGTGCCAGCAGTTCACACAGGATTGGCACCGCCTACGAGCAGTACTTC.

This chain joins TRBV12-3 or TRBV12-4 and TRBJ1-5, with D unclear. V lost 3 bases, J lost 5 bases, and 8 bases lay in between. There are 13 residues in the CDR3. The CDR3 sequence is CASSFSLDQPQHF. In DNA form, the CDR3 reads TGTGCCAGCAGTTTCAGTTTGGATCAGCCCCAGCATTTT.

Written as DNA, the CDR3 is TGTGCCAGCAGCTCTACGGAGAACAATGAGCAGTTCTTC. It translates to CASSSTENNEQFF. The J gene is TRBJ2-1, the V gene TRBV13, with D unresolved. Germline V lookup: CDR1 PRHDT, CDR2 FYEKMQ (reference sequence). The CDR3 is made up of 13 amino acids. Trimming shortened V by 4 bases and J by 5 bases, and 9 bases separated the two germline ends.